This T cell receptor beta chain is from a study of human T cells and chemical hapten exposure. Study background: Across the whole study, which lasted about 6 months, patients were given diphenylcyclopropenone on the scalp once a week.

This sample's time point: pre-sensitization, week 0. The treatment is: therapeutic diphenylcyclopropenone sensitization with weekly scalp DPC. At patch-test visits, sampling came before the patch test. General study findings and limits: Given that the donors had alopecia, their immune response may differ from that seen in healthy people.

V was pared by 2 bases and J by 7 bases, with 23 bases between. Germline CDR1 and CDR2: SEHNR and FQNEAQ (reference sequence). The CDR3 runs 18 residues. This clonotype has more than one count but fewer than ten. Its antigen is not known. A single record per CDR3 protein comes from TCRdb applying MiXCR to the RACE reads. Of 95,000 to 100,000 distinct CDR3 sequences in the sample, more than 10% are singletons; the top ten hold more than 2.5%. The V and J genes are TRBV7-9 and TRBJ1-4, with D possibly TRBD1 on 5 matching bases. The material sequenced was whole blood, taken in connection with sensitization to the hapten diphenylcyclopropenone (DPC). The source of this sequence is an older woman with alopecia areata. Some clones in this sample may be carry-over from other donors' samples. The CDR3 spells CASSLTPRQGRASEKLFF. CDR3 DNA sequence: TGTGCCAGCAGCTTAACCCCCCGGCAGGGACGTGCAAGTGAAAAACTGTTTTTT. Supplemented by reference TRBV7-9 and TRBJ1-4, the full variable domain reads DTGVSQNPRHKITKRGQNVTFRCDPISEHNRLYWYRQTLGQGPEFLTYFQNEAQLEKSRLLSDRFSAERPKGSFSTLEIQRTEQGDSAMYLCASSLTPRQGRASEKLFFGSGTQLSVL.